This passage covers 7 T cell receptor beta chains from one sample sequenced in a study of blood T cell repertoires in COVID-19. Some clones are missing from TCRdb's copy, which holds only in-frame ones; the method was immunoSEQ multiplex PCR. The repertoire has under 200,000 clones, over 70% of them found once; the top ten carry approximately 5.6%. Sequenced sample: PBMCs or T cells enriched from blood (not recorded which). All receptors derive from a middle-aged woman with acute COVID-19.

This chain joins TRBV27 and TRBJ1-2, with 7 nucleotides matching TRBD1. V gave up 4 bases and J gave up 7 bases; unmatched junction bases: 9. The CDR3 has 14 amino acids. Germline-derived CDR1 and CDR2 are MNHEY and SMNVEV (reference sequence). The CDR3 protein is CASSSRLQGSGYTF. CDR3 nucleotides: TGTGCCAGCAGTTCCCGATTACAGGGGAGTGGCTACACCTTC.

This clone occurred once. This chain connects TRBV4-2 to TRBJ1-1, with D uncertain. The CDR3 loop spans 15 amino acids. Trimming shortened V by 1 base and J by 5 bases, and 14 bases separated the two germline ends. CDR1 and CDR2 (germline): LGHNA, YNFKEQ. CDR3 bases: TGTGCCAGCAGCCAAGGGTTACGGGGTCGAACTGAAGCTTTCTTT. Its translation: CASSQGLRGRTEAFF.

CDR3 amino acids: CASSLEVTDYEQYF. CDR3 in DNA: TGTGCCAGCAGCTTAGAAGTAACAGACTACGAGCAGTACTTC. This chain links TRBV11-2 with TRBJ2-7; D is unclear. V was clipped by 0 bases and J by 3 bases, with 9 bases between them. Germline V CDR1 and CDR2: SGHAT, FQNNGV. This CDR3 region has 14 residues.

This clone was detected only a few times. The V and J genes are TRBV4-2 and TRBJ2-7; 13 positions match TRBD2. The CDR3 is 20 amino acids. Germline CDR1 LGHNA, CDR2 YNFKEQ. V trimming: 4 bases; J trimming: 0 bases; junction bases outside the gene matches: 15. CDR3 coding DNA: TGTGCCAGCAGCCGAGCACTGAGGACTAGCGGGAGCTTAATCTCCTACGAGCAGTACTTC. Protein: CASSRALRTSGSLISYEQYF.

This clone was seen more than once but under ten times. The genes are TRBV28 and TRBJ2-7; D is possibly TRBD2 (5 bases). Between the trimmed V and J ends, which lost 3 bases and 0 bases, there was a span of 9 bases. CDR3 length equals 14 residues. Germline CDR1 MDHEN, CDR2 SYDVKM. The CDR3 sequence is CASSFGVGSYEQYF. CDR3 in DNA: TGTGCCAGCAGTTTCGGGGTGGGCTCCTACGAGCAGTACTTC.

Regarding this clone: Other DNA sequences of this sample code for an identical CDR3. The rearrangement uses TRBV15 and TRBJ1-5, with D possibly being TRBD1 (5 bases). The CDR3 is made up of 15 amino acids. Trimming shortened V by 0 bases and J by 3 bases, and 9 bases separated the two germline ends. Germline-derived CDR1 and CDR2 are LNHNV and YYDKDF (reference sequence). CDR3 amino acids: CATSRDKGLNQPQHF. The CDR3 DNA follows: TGTGCCACCAGCAGAGATAAGGGGCTCAATCAGCCCCAGCATTTT.

The chain links TRBV5-4 to TRBJ2-7, with D unclear. This CDR3 has 12 amino acids. Trimming pared 0 bases from V and 8 bases from J, leaving 9 bases between. Germline V gene lookup returns CDR1 SGHNT and CDR2 YYREEE (reference sequence). The chain's CDR3 is CASSLGPEQQYF. The DNA of the CDR3 is TGTGCCAGCAGCTTGGGACCGGAGCAGCAGTACTTC.